This T cell receptor (beta chain) was sequenced for a study of early T cells in non-severe SARS-CoV-2 infection. Whole-study results and caveats: VDJdb matching skewed toward anti-spike CD8 responses, missing private and CD4 specificities.

The CDR3 loop spans 14 amino acids. Germline lookup yields CDR1 SGDLS and CDR2 YYNGEE. Between the trimmed V and J ends, which lost 2 bases and 5 bases, there was a span of 13 bases. TCRdb re-called the 5' RACE reads with MiXCR, one entry per CDR3 protein. This sample has about 72,000 distinct CDR3 sequences, with around 9.1% found just once. This clonotype was observed at least ten times. What it binds is not known. Sequenced material: whole blood, taken at baseline. J is TRBJ1-1 and V is TRBV9; tentative D call: TRBD1 (6 bases). This clonotype was obtained from an adult who was a healthcare worker with PCR-confirmed SARS-CoV-2 infection or an uninfected control (not recorded which). CDR3 sequence (DNA): TGTGCCAGCAGCGTGGGAGGGGGAGGAACTGAAGCTTTCTTT. Amino acids: CASSVGGGGTEAFF.